This entry concerns a single TCR beta chain. The table lists this clonotype with a few counts. It has no known antigen specificity. Base quality data are lacking; no much larger clone is found one base away. These data originate in a study of blood T cells in healthy people across ages (dated by TCRdb to between 2014 and 2017). Context from the whole study: Template switching captured roughly one uniquely barcoded TCR beta cDNA molecule per two T cells in model experiments. Age-related changes in TCR beta repertoire diversity were measured in the study by deep sequencing normalized with unique cDNA molecular identifiers. Donors were grouped into four age groups: young (average roughly 17 years), middle-aged (around 39), aged (around 62) and long-lived (about 90). To avoid experimental bias, donors of different ages were randomly spread across the sequencing lanes. For two donors (one aged 18 to 29 and one aged 80 or older), the study analyzed two additional independent replicas of 1 million unique cDNA reads from the same blood draw. Beyond this particular receptor, the publication reports: Compared with the aged group, the long-lived group had more naive CD4+ T cells, fewer expanded clones and increased TCR diversity, a pattern suggesting age selection. The percentage of naive T cells measured by flow cytometry correlated strongly with observed TCR beta diversity. The CMV infection status of donors was not known, potentially confounding age-related changes in expanded clonotypes. As age increased, observed TCR beta diversity per million T cells dropped in a roughly linear way, and a significant reduction was already evident by age 40. Estimates of total diversity based on one million sequenced T cells were considered lower bounds and underestimates. Bulk unsorted PBMC profiling prevented conclusive comparison of naive and antigen-experienced compartments.

Receptor libraries were prepared by 5' RACE. TCRdb names Illumina HiSeq 2500 as the instrument used. A second PCR of roughly 7 to 12 cycles was run with a J-beta primer mix and a sample-barcoded 5' primer. Each TCR beta cDNA molecule received a unique molecular identifier from a template-switch 5' adaptor carrying 12 random nucleotides. Each sample yielded at least 2.5 million CDR3-containing paired-end reads. The Mint cDNA synthesis kit, primed by a TRBC-specific oligonucleotide, was used to synthesize first-strand cDNA from all RNA. Following uracil-DNA glycosylase treatment, all cDNA underwent a first 18-cycle PCR with the universal primers M1SS and BC2_uni_R. As for how the authors treated the data: Normalization of each sample was performed by random selection of 1 million high-quality reads, each carrying a distinct molecular identifier. Instead of being binned into consensus sequences, reads that shared molecular identifiers were thrown out. MiTCR, run with a Q25 quality threshold and the strictest error-elimination algorithm, handled CDR3 identification, clonotype clustering and error correction. A nonparametric unseen species model with Euler transformation was used to estimate a lower bound on total TCR beta diversity. In-frame beta chains were kept once TCRdb had trimmed the public reads at Q25 with fastp and called clones with MiXCR. Merged by CDR3 protein, the rows form single entries marked with the most common genes and DNA. The V and J calls were not made by the authors but by TCRdb's processing. This sample comprises some 1.4 million distinct CDR3 sequences, roughly 45% of them detected only once. Under 8% of the sample comes from the top ten.

The donors were a few dozen Caucasian individuals from Russia, aged roughly 6 to 100 years, who were systemically healthy. Roughly 10 milliliters of peripheral blood were drawn from each donor into EDTA-treated Vacutainer tubes. Ficoll-Paque density-gradient centrifugation was used to isolate PBMCs, with at least 6.5 million obtained per sample. Total RNA, at least 6 micrograms per sample, was extracted from PBMCs with Trizol reagent. For every donor, flow cytometry on a PBMC aliquot measured the percentage of naive CD45RAhigh/CD27high T cells. Sequenced sample: blood. The receptor was derived from a woman aged 18-29 years in good health.

The nucleotide sequence reads TGCAGCGTTAACCTCCCGCAAAGTTTATACTATGGCTACACCTTC. This is translated as CSVNLPQSLYYGYTF. The chain was built from TRBV29-1 and TRBJ1-2, with the identity of the D gene unclear. The CDR1 and CDR2 encoded by the germline V gene are SQVTM and ANQGSEA. The V and J ends are trimmed by 5 bases and 3 bases, leaving 19 bases between them. Reading from cysteine to phenylalanine, the CDR3 counts 15 amino acids. Kept here is only the CDR3 DNA, which spans 45 bases and is read in frame from base 1.